One and the same sample provided the 28 T cell receptor beta chains below, sequenced in a study of PD-1 blockade in classical Hodgkin lymphoma. Regarding time point: newly diagnosed, previously untreated cHL patient sample. By magnetic negative selection, CD4+ T cells were purified from thawed PBMCs. Measured with immunoSEQ multiplex PCR; TCRdb has only the in-frame clones, and not every one. This sample has more than 15,000 clones, with around 86% found just once. Input material: CD4+ T cells from blood. The receptors here all came from a human donor with classical Hodgkin lymphoma.

This clone was seen once. This chain uses TRBV5-1 with TRBJ2-6; D is unresolved. CDR3 length: 16 amino acids. Trimming removed 4 bases from V and 0 bases from J, with 11 bases in between. Germline lookup yields CDR1 SGHRS and CDR2 YFSETQ. The CDR3 sequence is CASSVDVSSGANVLTF. CDR3 nucleotides: TGCGCCAGCAGCGTGGACGTTTCCTCTGGGGCCAACGTCCTGACTTTC.

The rearrangement joins TRBV28 to TRBJ2-1; D ambiguous. From germline, CDR1 is MDHEN and CDR2 SYDVKM. V gave up 4 bases and J gave up 4 bases, with 11 bases separating them. The CDR3 sequence is 14 residues long. The CDR3 DNA is TGTGCCAGCAGTTCTCGGACGCAATACAATGAGCAGTTCTTC. Translated, it gives CASSSRTQYNEQFF.

The chain links TRBV19 to TRBJ1-5, with TRBD1 identical over 9 bases. Germline values: CDR1 LNHDA, CDR2 SQIVND (reference sequence). CDR3 length: 14 amino acids. Trimming removed 3 bases from V and 7 bases from J; junction bases left unmatched: 4. The CDR3 is CASSIPDRGQPQHF. For the CDR3, the DNA is TGTGCCAGTAGTATCCCGGACAGGGGACAGCCCCAGCATTTT.

The chain uses TRBV5-1 and TRBJ2-3; 13 nucleotides align to TRBD2. V dropped 4 bases and J dropped 1; count of bases not matched to a gene: 6. This CDR3 spans 17 amino acids. Germline V gene lookup returns CDR1 SGHRS and CDR2 YFSETQ. In nucleotides, the CDR3 is TGCGCCAGCAGCCCTGGACTAGCGGGAGTCGGCACAGATACGCAGTATTTT. Residues: CASSPGLAGVGTDTQYF.

J is TRBJ2-7 and V is TRBV7-8; D gene ambiguous. The CDR3 is 14 residues long. The germline V gene encodes CDR1 SGHVS and CDR2 FQNEAQ. The V end was cut by 5 bases, the J end by 5 bases, with 16 bases between. CDR3 loop: CASSRRLSPNEQYF. Written as DNA, the CDR3 is TGTGCCAGCAGCAGAAGACTGTCACCTAACGAGCAGTACTTC.

The chain recombines TRBV28 with TRBJ1-2; 9 positions agree with TRBD1. The germline gives CDR1 MDHEN, CDR2 SYDVKM. V was clipped by 0 bases and J by 6 bases; unmatched bases: 5. CDR3 length equals 15 residues. This chain's CDR3 is CASSLWEQGANGYTF. The CDR3 nucleotides read TGTGCCAGCAGTTTATGGGAACAGGGGGCGAATGGCTACACCTTC.

The genes are TRBV6-5 and TRBJ2-7, with D uncertain. V was clipped by 2 bases and J by 3 bases, with 8 bases between them. CDR1 and CDR2 from the germline V gene are MNHEY and SVGAGI. The CDR3 has 13 amino acids. The CDR3 loop reads CASSYASGYEQYF. CDR3 in DNA: TGTGCCAGCAGTTACGCCTCGGGCTACGAGCAGTACTTC.

The chain joins TRBV27 to TRBJ1-3; no clear D. Between the trimmed V and J ends, which lost 4 bases and 5 bases, there was a span of 15 bases. Germline values: CDR1 MNHEY, CDR2 SMNVEV (reference sequence). The CDR3 is 15 residues long. The DNA of the CDR3 is TGTGCCAGCAGTTCCCGTGAGGGAGGAAGAAACACCATATATTTT. It codes for CASSSREGGRNTIYF.

This clone showed up just once. The chain links TRBV2 to TRBJ2-2, with D perhaps matching TRBD2 (6 bases). The ends were cut back, 8 bases at V and 6 bases at J, with 10 bases in the middle. CDR1 and CDR2 (germline): SNHLY, FYNNEI. This CDR3 has 12 amino acids. The DNA of the CDR3 is TGTGCCAGCCGGAGGGAGGCCGGGGAGCTGTTTTTT. Encoded protein: CASRREAGELFF.

The rearrangement links TRBV6-6 to TRBJ2-7; 10 nucleotides align to TRBD2. CDR1 is MNHNY and CDR2 is SVGAGI in the germline V gene (reference sequence). The CDR3 sequence is 14 residues long. V was clipped by 5 bases and J by 2 bases; unmatched bases: 3. CDR3 nucleotides: TGTGCCAGCAGTAAAGCGGGGGGGACCTACGAGCAGTACTTC. It encodes CASSKAGGTYEQYF.

CDR3 sequence reads: CASSFGGSYEQYF. CDR3 nucleotides: TGTGCCAGCAGCTTCGGCGGGAGCTACGAGCAGTACTTC. The chain employs TRBV7-8 and TRBJ2-7; 7 positions agree with TRBD2. CDR3 size: 13 residues. Losses at the gene ends were 3 bases for V and 3 bases for J; bases not matched to a gene: 2. Looked up from germline, CDR1 is SGHVS and CDR2 is FQNEAQ.

V gene TRBV19 combines with J gene TRBJ2-7; tentative D call: TRBD1 (6 bases). Trimming took off 4 bases at V and 4 bases at J, with 8 bases between the two ends. Germline V gene lookup returns CDR1 LNHDA and CDR2 SQIVND (reference sequence). The CDR3 is 12 residues long. CDR3 coding DNA: TGTGCCAGTAGTACCGACAGGTACGAGCAGTACTTC. Its translation: CASSTDRYEQYF.

The chain uses TRBV5-1 and TRBJ1-6, with unresolved D. V was clipped by 4 bases and J by 6 bases, with 20 bases between them. CDR1 SGHRS and CDR2 YFSETQ come from the germline V gene. The CDR3 spans 17 residues. CDR3 loop: CASSPTPGSAGNSPLHF. CDR3 bases: TGCGCCAGCAGCCCAACCCCGGGCAGCGCGGGTAATTCACCCCTCCACTTT.

The chain carries TRBV11-2 and TRBJ2-7, with 11 bases aligning to TRBD1. The CDR3 contains 16 residues. Germline loops: CDR1 SGHAT, CDR2 FQNNGV. V trimming: 5 bases; J trimming: 3 bases; junction bases outside the gene matches: 9. CDR3 protein: CASSLTGQGGLYEQYF. DNA for the CDR3: TGTGCCAGCAGCCTCACGGGACAGGGGGGGCTCTACGAGCAGTACTTC. Full variable domain (outside the CDR3, taken from reference TRBV11-2 and TRBJ2-7): EAGVAQSPRYKIIEKRQSVAFWCNPISGHATLYWYQQILGQGPKLLIQFQNNGVVDDSQLPKDRFSAERLKGVDSTLKIQPAKLEDSAVYLCASSLTGQGGLYEQYFGPGTRLTVT.

J is TRBJ2-3 and V is TRBV25-1, with D possibly TRBD2 on 6 matching bases. Germline V gene data show CDR1 as MGHDK and CDR2 as SYGVNS. CDR3 length equals 16 residues. Trimming stripped 1 base from V and 0 bases from J, with 11 bases between. CDR3 sequence (DNA): TGTGCCAGCAGTGAATTAGGCGGGGTGAGCACAGATACGCAGTATTTT. Translation: CASSELGGVSTDTQYF.

The chain employs TRBV6-1 and TRBJ1-5; the D is unclear. Germline assignment: CDR1 MNHNS and CDR2 SASEGT. Deletions cut 2 bases from V and 0 bases from J, with 11 bases between. CDR3 length: 16 residues. CDR3 sequence (DNA): TGTGCCAGCAGTGAACAACCCCAATATAGCAATCAGCCCCAGCATTTT. This codes for CASSEQPQYSNQPQHF.

The chain combines TRBV28 with TRBJ2-3, with D unresolved. V was trimmed by 5 bases and J by 0 bases, leaving 9 bases between them. Looked up from germline, CDR1 is MDHEN and CDR2 is SYDVKM. The length of the CDR3 is 14 residues. CDR3 in DNA: TGTGCCAGCAGTACAGAGACTAGCACAGATACGCAGTATTTT. Translation: CASSTETSTDTQYF.

In its sample, this clone was seen a few times. The gene calls are TRBV2 and TRBJ1-3; D uncertain. This CDR3 spans 15 amino acids. The germline V gene encodes CDR1 SNHLY and CDR2 FYNNEI. The V end lost 4 bases, the J end lost 0 bases, and 10 bases lay between the germline ends. The CDR3 loop reads CASSGEGTSGNTIYF. The CDR3 nucleotides are TGTGCCAGCAGTGGGGAGGGAACCTCTGGAAACACCATATATTTT. Variable domain in full (rest from reference TRBV2 and TRBJ1-3): EPEVTQTPSHQVTQMGQEVILRCVPISNHLYFYWYRQILGQKVEFLVSFYNNEISEKSEIFDDQFSVERPDGSNFTLKIRSTKLEDSAMYFCASSGEGTSGNTIYFGEGSWLTVV.

This chain uses TRBV10-3 with TRBJ2-6; the D call may be TRBD1 or TRBD2 (6 bases each). V lost 3 bases to trimming and J lost 3 bases, with 9 bases between them. Germline CDR1 is ENHRY and CDR2 is SYGVKD. The CDR3 loop spans 15 amino acids. The CDR3 spells CAISEGGLGANVLTF. CDR3 in DNA: TGTGCCATCAGTGAAGGGGGGCTTGGGGCCAACGTCCTGACTTTC.

Here the CDR3 DNA reads TGTGCCAGCGCCCGATGGGGCAGTGAAGCTTTCTTT. This translates into CASARWGSEAFF. This chain links TRBV25-1 with TRBJ1-1; tentative D call: TRBD1 (5 bases). Germline CDR1 is MGHDK and CDR2 is SYGVNS. The V and J ends lost 8 bases and 7 bases respectively, with 14 bases between them. CDR3 length equals 12 residues.

The chain recombines TRBV7-6 with TRBJ2-3, with D uncertain. The germline gives CDR1 SGHVS, CDR2 FNYEAQ. V gave up 5 bases and J gave up 3 bases, with 15 bases separating them. The CDR3 is 15 residues long. The CDR3 DNA sequence: TGTGCCAGCAGCCCGTGGGCAGGCCGAACAGATACGCAGTATTTT. The encoded protein is CASSPWAGRTDTQYF. Filled out from reference TRBV7-6 and TRBJ2-3, the complete variable domain reads GAGVSQSPRYKVTKRGQDVALRCDPISGHVSLYWYRQALGQGPEFLTYFNYEAQQDKSGLPNDRFSAERPEGSISTLTIQRTEQRDSAMYRCASSPWAGRTDTQYFGPGTRLTVL.

V gene TRBV28 combines with J gene TRBJ1-2, with D tentatively TRBD1 (6 bases). This CDR3 is built from 13 residues. Trimming cost V 6 bases and J 3 bases, with 11 bases left between them. The germline V gene has CDR1 MDHEN and CDR2 SYDVKM. The chain's CDR3 is CASSPPGDYGYTF. In DNA, the CDR3 is TGTGCCAGCAGCCCTCCAGGGGACTATGGCTACACCTTC.

The chain couples TRBV6-1 to TRBJ2-2; 9 nucleotides agree with TRBD1. The CDR3 covers 15 residues. CDR1 and CDR2 (germline): MNHNS, SASEGT. The junction had 10 bases not matched to a gene; V was cut back by 8 bases and J by 6 bases. The CDR3 DNA is TGTGCCAGCCGACCGGGACAGGGTAGCCCCGGGGAGCTGTTTTTT. This codes for CASRPGQGSPGELFF.

The rearrangement links TRBV5-1 to TRBJ2-1; TRBD2 matches 10 bases. CDR1 and CDR2 (germline): SGHRS, YFSETQ. The CDR3 has 15 amino acids. V was clipped by 2 bases and J by 6 bases; unmatched bases: 5. The CDR3 nucleotides are TGCGCCAGCAGCTTAAGTCTAGCGGGAGTCAATGAGCAGTTCTTC. Translated: CASSLSLAGVNEQFF.

This chain joins TRBV25-1 and TRBJ1-1; possibly TRBD1 for D (5 bases). V gave up 1 base and J gave up 4 bases, with 7 bases separating them. The CDR3 extends over 13 amino acids. CDR1 is MGHDK, CDR2 SYGVNS, per germline. The CDR3 nucleotides are TGTGCCAGCAGTGAATCGGGGGGCACTGAAGCTTTCTTT. Residues: CASSESGGTEAFF.

The chain is built from TRBV27 and TRBJ2-6; no clear D. Between the trimmed V and J ends, which lost 9 bases and 0 bases, there was a span of 6 bases. Germline CDR1 and CDR2: MNHEY and SMNVEV (reference sequence). The CDR3 sequence is 13 residues long. CDR3 sequence reads: CASRSSGANVLTF. The CDR3 nucleotides are TGTGCCAGTCGGAGCTCTGGGGCCAACGTCCTGACTTTC.

The count of this clone is one. J is TRBJ2-7 and V is TRBV6-6; no reliable D call. Trimming removed 8 bases from V and 2 bases from J, with 10 bases in between. CDR3 length equals 12 residues. Germline lookup yields CDR1 MNHNY and CDR2 SVGAGI (reference sequence). CDR3 bases: TGTGCCAGCGGGGTCGTCACCTACGAGCAGTACTTC. Translating gives CASGVVTYEQYF.

This chain uses TRBV9 with TRBJ2-3, with TRBD2 as a possible D gene (5 bases). Trimming pared 0 bases from V and 2 bases from J, leaving 10 bases between. In germline, CDR1 is SGDLS, CDR2 YYNGEE. The CDR3 sequence is 15 residues long. CDR3 nucleotides: TGTGCCAGCAGCGTAGGCGGGCGGACCACAGATACGCAGTATTTT. Translated, it gives CASSVGGRTTDTQYF.